The 14 T cell receptor beta chains reported below all come from one sample, sequenced in a study of identical twins. TCRdb re-called the 5' RACE reads through MiXCR, storing one row per CDR3 protein. The data contain 420,000 or so distinct CDR3 sequences, roughly 20% of them seen just once; the ten biggest clones take up around 12%. The sequenced material came from naive T cells sorted from blood. The source of these receptors is a man aged 45-60 years in good health.

This clonotype was picked up a small number of times. The chain links TRBV12-3 or TRBV12-4 to TRBJ2-7; D is unclear. Trimming shortened V by 4 bases and J by 3 bases, and 13 bases separated the two germline ends. The CDR3 has 14 amino acids. CDR3 in amino acids: CASSSGPGGYEQYF. Here the CDR3 DNA reads TGTGCCAGCAGTTCCGGCCCCGGCGGCTACGAGCAGTACTTC.

The chain carries TRBV6-2 or TRBV6-3 and TRBJ2-4; D gene unclear. With 0 bases removed from V and 7 bases from J, the gap between germline ends came to 10 bases. Germline V gene data show CDR1 as MNHEY and CDR2 as SVGEGT. The CDR3 is made up of 14 amino acids. CDR3 coding DNA: TGTGCCAGCAGTTACTCGGTCCAAGGGAACATTCAGTACTTC. Its translation is CASSYSVQGNIQYF.

This clonotype was seen at least ten times. The genes are TRBV7-2 and TRBJ2-7, with 7 bases identical to TRBD1. CDR3 length equals 15 residues. Per the germline V gene, CDR1 is SGHTA and CDR2 is FQGNSA. The ends lost 1 base at V and 6 bases at J; junction bases unmatched: 9. CDR3 amino acids: CASSLDYRGEVEQYF. DNA of the CDR3: TGTGCCAGCAGCTTAGATTACAGGGGAGAGGTCGAGCAGTACTTC.

This clonotype was observed many times. The DNA of the CDR3 is TGTGCCAGCAGTTTATGGCGGGGGACAAATAGCAATCAGCCCCAGCATTTT. It yields the protein CASSLWRGTNSNQPQHF. The chain links TRBV12-3 or TRBV12-4 to TRBJ1-5, with D possibly TRBD1 on 6 matching bases. The CDR3 length is 17 residues. Between the trimmed V and J ends, which lost 2 bases and 0 bases, there was a span of 14 bases.

The chain has TRBV12-3 or TRBV12-4 and TRBJ2-7; D might be TRBD1 (6 bases). V shed 6 bases and J shed 2 bases, with 14 bases lying between them. This CDR3 has 14 amino acids. CDR3 amino acids: CASSPTGYPYEQYF. Here the CDR3 DNA reads TGTGCCAGCAGCCCCACAGGGTATCCCTACGAGCAGTACTTC.

The sample holds a few counts of this clonotype. CDR3 region: CASSLTLAGGKSEQFF. CDR3 sequence (DNA): TGCGCCAGCAGCTTGACATTAGCGGGAGGAAAGAGTGAGCAGTTCTTC. The chain joins TRBV5-1 to TRBJ2-1; 10 nucleotides agree with TRBD2. The CDR3 covers 16 residues. Germline-derived CDR1 and CDR2 are SGHRS and YFSETQ. The J segment lost 9 bases and the V segment lost 1 base, leaving 10 bases of the junction unmatched.

The chain carries TRBV5-1 and TRBJ2-1; 8 bases agree with TRBD2. V lost 0 bases to trimming and J lost 2 bases; unmatched junction nucleotides: 7. The CDR3 extends over 17 amino acids. The V gene's germline CDR1 is SGHRS and CDR2 YFSETQ. CDR3 sequence: CASSLDWRGGPYNEQFF. The DNA of the CDR3 is TGCGCCAGCAGCTTGGATTGGCGCGGGGGGCCCTACAATGAGCAGTTCTTC.

The sample holds many counts of this clonotype. The rearrangement joins TRBV20-1 to TRBJ2-1, with D perhaps matching TRBD2 (6 bases). The CDR3 loop spans 12 amino acids. The V gene lost 3 bases and the J gene lost 15 bases, with 18 bases spanning the gap. CDR1 and CDR2 (germline): DFQATT, SNEGSKA (reference sequence). The chain's CDR3 is CSASAQWAGWFF. The CDR3 DNA reads TGCAGTGCTAGCGCACAGTGGGCGGGATGGTTCTTC.

This clonotype was found many times. The genes are TRBV21-1 and TRBJ2-5; TRBD2 is the table's D call and was not checked against the DNA. TRBV21-1 is assigned pseudogene status. The CDR3 runs 16 residues. CDR3 coding DNA: TGTGCCAGCAGCTTTGAGGAGGGGACCATCCAAGAGACCCAGTACTTC. Its translation is CASSFEEGTIQETQYF.

This clonotype was detected only a few times. V usage is TRBV12-3 or TRBV12-4 and J usage is TRBJ2-1, with D tentatively TRBD1 (5 bases). This CDR3 spans 14 amino acids. V shed 6 bases and J shed 5 bases, with 14 bases lying between them. The CDR3 loop is CASSYLDTNNEQFF. Written as DNA, the CDR3 is TGTGCCAGCAGCTACCTGGACACTAACAATGAGCAGTTCTTC.

In this sample, this clonotype turned up many times. This chain joins TRBV6-5 and TRBJ1-2; no firm D call. V was cut by 0 bases and J by 6 bases, with 11 bases left in between. Germline CDR1 reads MNHEY; CDR2 reads SVGAGI. There are 14 residues in the CDR3. DNA for the CDR3: TGTGCCAGCAGTTACTCTACAACGACCGATGGCTACACCTTC. This gives the protein CASSYSTTTDGYTF.

V and J are TRBV6-4 and TRBJ1-1; 7 nucleotides match TRBD1. Germline V gives CDR1 MRHNA, CDR2 SNTAGT. V was pared by 6 bases and J by 5 bases, with 12 bases of the junction left unmatched. CDR3 size: 15 residues. The CDR3: CASSRDRFTKTEAFF. CDR3 sequence (DNA): TGTGCCAGCAGCCGGGACAGATTTACGAAGACTGAAGCTTTCTTT.

This sequence joins TRBV4-2 and TRBJ2-7; 7 bases are shared with TRBD1. V gave up 0 bases and J gave up 6 bases; unmatched junction bases: 2. Germline loops: CDR1 LGHNA, CDR2 YNFKEQ. The CDR3 totals 13 residues. This chain's CDR3 is CASSQDRGSEQYF. The CDR3 coding sequence is TGTGCCAGCAGCCAAGACAGGGGGAGCGAGCAGTACTTC.

CDR3 sequence: CAMAGELATQYF. The DNA of the CDR3 is TGTGCCATGGCCGGGGAACTAGCAACGCAGTATTTT. The chain is built from TRBV10-3 and TRBJ2-3; tentatively, D is TRBD2 (6 bases). The CDR3 is 12 amino acids. Germline lookup yields CDR1 ENHRY and CDR2 SYGVKD. Trimming cost V 9 bases and J 9 bases, with 16 bases left between them.